Listed here is a single T cell receptor beta chain. This sample is drawn from a study of blood T cell repertoires in COVID-19. Across the whole study: Sources were T cells, B-cell-depleted T cells, or PBMCs; the material itself was cDNA or gDNA.

Data came from immunoSEQ multiplex PCR; TCRdb stores just in-frame clones and leaves some out. The sample lists roughly 160,000 clones; around 83% were seen once. Sequenced sample: peripheral blood. The receptor's source is a woman in her seventies who had recovered from COVID-19.

The CDR3 sequence is CASSLGQVYEQYF. The DNA of the CDR3 is TGTGCCAGCAGTTTAGGTCAGGTCTACGAGCAGTACTTC. The chain uses TRBV12-3 or TRBV12-4 and TRBJ2-7, with D unclear. This CDR3 region has 13 residues. The V end was cut by 1 base, the J end by 3 bases, with 7 bases between.